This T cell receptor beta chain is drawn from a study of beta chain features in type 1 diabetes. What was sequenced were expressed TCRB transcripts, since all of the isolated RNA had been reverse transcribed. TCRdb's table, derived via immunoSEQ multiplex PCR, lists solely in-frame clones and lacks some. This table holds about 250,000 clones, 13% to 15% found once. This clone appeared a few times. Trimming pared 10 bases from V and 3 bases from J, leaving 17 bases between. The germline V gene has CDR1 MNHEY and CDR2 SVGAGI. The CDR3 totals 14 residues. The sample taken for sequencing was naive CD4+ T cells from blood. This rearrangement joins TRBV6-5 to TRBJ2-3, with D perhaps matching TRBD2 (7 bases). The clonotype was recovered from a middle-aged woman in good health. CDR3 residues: CATKRGGETDTQYF. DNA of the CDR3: TGTGCCACCAAAAGGGGGGGCGAGACAGATACGCAGTATTTT.